Listed below are T cell receptor beta chains from one sample, sequenced in a study of identical twins. Each CDR3 protein is one row after TCRdb ran MiXCR on the 5' RACE reads. The table has under 900,000 distinct CDR3 sequences, around an eighth seen once. These data also formed part of another study, on yellow fever vaccine responses in identical twins.

The sequencing input was PBMCs. These TCRs come from a woman aged 18 to 35 in good health. Both conserved end residues are part of each CDR3.

V: TRBV6-1; CDR3: CASSDNTGWNQPQHF
V: TRBV5-5; CDR3: CASSSGHPFSYNEQFF
V: TRBV4-1; CDR3: CASSQDGAVYTDTQYF
V: TRBV20-1; CDR3: CSAVRSWAGKETQYF
V: TRBV6-5; CDR3: CAIRNPYYGYTF
V: TRBV4-1; CDR3: CASSNLRSGLAEETQYF
V: TRBV9; CDR3: CASSVGPTKREADTQYF
V: TRBV20-1; CDR3: CSARDKAGLNTEAFF
V: TRBV25-1; CDR3: CASSGGTGTGTALYGYTF
V: TRBV15; CDR3: CATSRQTDYGYTF
V: TRBV9; CDR3: CASSVGPGWTQYF
V: TRBV2; CDR3: CASSEARRQWRTEAFF
V: TRBV20-1; CDR3: CSAANPQGADSPLHF
V: TRBV20-1; CDR3: CSARARLAYEQYF
V: TRBV5-6; CDR3: CASRLRLTGLSEAFF
V: TRBV29-1; CDR3: CSVEARPRLYGYTF
V: TRBV12-3/TRBV12-4; CDR3: CASSLSQYYEQYF
V: TRBV5-8; CDR3: CASSPRQASMNTEAFF
V: TRBV10-1; CDR3: CASSESDSRGSEQYF
V: TRBV12-3/TRBV12-4; CDR3: CASRPARVSTGELFF
V: TRBV12-3/TRBV12-4; CDR3: CASSFRLAGEQYF
V: TRBV6-1; CDR3: CASRFVGTAYSSEKLFF
V: TRBV5-1; CDR3: CASSELTGGQEKLFF
V: TRBV2; CDR3: CASRRTERGTQYF
V: TRBV9; CDR3: CASSVRGGSYNEQFF
V: TRBV7-4; CDR3: CASSLRQDRAELVGTLSSYNEQFF
V: TRBV11-2; CDR3: CASSSSPGGETQYF
V: TRBV6-1; CDR3: CASSMGRADTQYF
V: TRBV29-1; CDR3: CSVERWEGGEQYF
V: TRBV2; CDR3: CASQGGEETQYF
V: TRBV10-3; CDR3: CAISEPSGGVYNSPLHF
V: TRBV12-3/TRBV12-4; CDR3: CASSHGRLAGVNEQFF
V: TRBV15; CDR3: CATSRGEGTTEAFF
V: TRBV4-2; CDR3: CASSEAYLELGKREETQYF
V: TRBV5-1; CDR3: CASAQDSYNEQFF
V: TRBV6-5; CDR3: CASSYERGRTDTQYF
V: TRBV10-2; CDR3: CASSDDSLLYNSPLHF
V: TRBV5-5; CDR3: CASSSGQVSTDTQYF
V: TRBV12-3/TRBV12-4; CDR3: CASVGDPNNEQFF
V: TRBV29-1; CDR3: CSVEKDVRETQYF
V: TRBV20-1; CDR3: CSARWASGLGTDTQYF
V: TRBV12-3/TRBV12-4; CDR3: CASSPNGPLGYTF
V: TRBV10-3; CDR3: CAIGGAELAGAETQYF
V: TRBV29-1; CDR3: CSATWGYEQFF
V: TRBV20-1; CDR3: CSASNGRLETQYF
V: TRBV12-3/TRBV12-4; CDR3: CASSLGGVDYNEQFF
V: TRBV14; CDR3: CASSPLRGTTSGLTYNEQFF
V: TRBV6-1; CDR3: CASSLEGGIYNEQFF
V: TRBV4-2; CDR3: CASSQDNSGGKETQYF
V: TRBV6-5; CDR3: CASSYSGTRGYTF
V: TRBV5-1; CDR3: CASSLRTPPGGNEQFF
V: TRBV3-1; CDR3: CASRDRGATEAFF
V: TRBV5-1; CDR3: CASSLDPRGLYNEQFF